This TCR beta chain was retrieved from a study of metastatic and nonmetastatic thyroid tumors. TCRdb reanalyzed the PCR reads via MiXCR. The repertoire holds almost 85,000 clones, with approximately 12% as singletons. Thyroid surgery was preceded by no treatment in any patient. J was trimmed by 4 bases and V by 1 base; bases with no gene match: 11. Germline V CDR1 and CDR2: SGHTA, FQGTGA. This CDR3 has 18 amino acids. The chain is built from TRBV7-3 and TRBJ2-1, with 9 bases identical to TRBD2. This TCR came from a female donor with papillary thyroid cancer or a benign thyroid nodule (not recorded which). Some clones in this sample may be carry-over from other donors' samples. The sample consisted of tumor tissue. Here the CDR3 reads CASSLSTRSGRLYNEQFF. Here the CDR3 DNA reads TGTGCCAGCAGCTTAAGTACCCGAAGCGGGAGGTTATACAATGAGCAGTTCTTC.